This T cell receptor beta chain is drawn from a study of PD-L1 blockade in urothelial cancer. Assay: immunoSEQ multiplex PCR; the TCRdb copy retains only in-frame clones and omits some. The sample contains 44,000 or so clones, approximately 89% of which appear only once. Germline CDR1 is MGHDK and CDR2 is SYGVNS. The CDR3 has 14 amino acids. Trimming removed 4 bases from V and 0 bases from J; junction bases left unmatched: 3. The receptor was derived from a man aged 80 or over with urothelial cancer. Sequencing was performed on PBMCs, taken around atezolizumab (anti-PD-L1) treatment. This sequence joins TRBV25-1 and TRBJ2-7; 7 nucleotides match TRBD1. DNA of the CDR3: TGTGCCAGCAGTGGCCCAGGGGGCTCCTACGAGCAGTACTTC. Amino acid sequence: CASSGPGGSYEQYF.